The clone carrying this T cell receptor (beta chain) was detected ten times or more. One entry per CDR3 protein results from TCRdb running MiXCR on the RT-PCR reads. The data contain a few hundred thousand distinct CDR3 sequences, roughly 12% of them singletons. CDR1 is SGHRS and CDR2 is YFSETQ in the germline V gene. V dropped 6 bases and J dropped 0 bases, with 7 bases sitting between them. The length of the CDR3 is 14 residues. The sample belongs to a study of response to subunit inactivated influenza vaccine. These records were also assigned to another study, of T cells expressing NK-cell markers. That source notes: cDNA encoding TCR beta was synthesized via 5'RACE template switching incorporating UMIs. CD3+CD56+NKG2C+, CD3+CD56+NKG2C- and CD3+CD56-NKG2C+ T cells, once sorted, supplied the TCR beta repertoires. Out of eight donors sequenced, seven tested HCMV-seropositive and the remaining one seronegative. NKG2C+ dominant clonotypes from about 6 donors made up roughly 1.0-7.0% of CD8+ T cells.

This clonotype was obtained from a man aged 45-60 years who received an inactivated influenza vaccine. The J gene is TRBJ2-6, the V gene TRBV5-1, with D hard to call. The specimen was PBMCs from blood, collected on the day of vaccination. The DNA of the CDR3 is TGCGCCAGCACTGAGGTCTCTGGGGCCAACGTCCTGACTTTC. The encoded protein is CASTEVSGANVLTF.